The subject of this entry is one T cell receptor (beta chain). Its antigen is not identified. Clones were read by immunoSEQ multiplex PCR, and TCRdb kept only the in-frame ones, dropping some. The sample has fewer than 100,000 clones; about 90% are singletons. The sample comes from a study of OX40 agonist ivuxolimab in advanced cancers. V lost 5 bases to trimming and J lost 5 bases, with 24 bases between them. Looked up from germline, CDR1 is SGHTA and CDR2 is FQGTGA. The CDR3 covers 17 residues. If patients had autoimmune disease history or systemic immunosuppression, they were excluded. Findings of the study overall: Mean expanded clone counts were higher in CD8+ than CD4+ T cells. At 0.1 to 3.0 mg/kg, CD4+ and CD8+ blood T cells expanded clonally by week 6.

The chain uses TRBV7-3 and TRBJ2-5; weak D call: TRBD1 (7 bases). This TCR derives from an adult with an advanced solid tumor such as melanoma, head and neck, liver or kidney cancer. The source was CD4+ or CD8+ T cells sorted from blood, collected in a trial of the OX40 agonist ivuxolimab. The DNA for the CDR3 is TGTGCCAGCAGCCGCTCTGGGGCAGGGGGGATATCGGAGACCCAGTACTTC. Protein: CASSRSGAGGISETQYF.